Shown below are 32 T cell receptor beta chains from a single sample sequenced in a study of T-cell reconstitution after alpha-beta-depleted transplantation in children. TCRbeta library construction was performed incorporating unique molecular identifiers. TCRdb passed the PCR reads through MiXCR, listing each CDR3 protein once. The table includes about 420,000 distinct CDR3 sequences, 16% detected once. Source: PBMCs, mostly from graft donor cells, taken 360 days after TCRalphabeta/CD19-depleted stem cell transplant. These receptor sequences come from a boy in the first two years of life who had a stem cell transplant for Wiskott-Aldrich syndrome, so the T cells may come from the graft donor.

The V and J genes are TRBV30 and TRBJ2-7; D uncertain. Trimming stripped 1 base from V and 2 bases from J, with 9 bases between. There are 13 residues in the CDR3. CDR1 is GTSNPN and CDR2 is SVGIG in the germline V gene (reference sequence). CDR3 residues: CAWSGQRPYEQYF. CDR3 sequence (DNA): TGTGCCTGGAGTGGCCAACGGCCCTACGAGCAGTACTTC.

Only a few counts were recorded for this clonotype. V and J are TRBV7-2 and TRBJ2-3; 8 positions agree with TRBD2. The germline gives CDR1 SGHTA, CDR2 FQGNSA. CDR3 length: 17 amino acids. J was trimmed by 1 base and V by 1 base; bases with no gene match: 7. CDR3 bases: TGTGCCAGCAGCTTAGTTCCGGGGGGGCTGGGCACAGATACGCAGTATTTT. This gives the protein CASSLVPGGLGTDTQYF.

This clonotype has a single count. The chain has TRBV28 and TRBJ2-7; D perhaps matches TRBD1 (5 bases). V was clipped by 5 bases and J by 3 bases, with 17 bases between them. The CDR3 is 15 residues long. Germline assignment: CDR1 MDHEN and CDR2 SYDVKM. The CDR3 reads CASSQVRVKIYEQYF. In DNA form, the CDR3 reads TGTGCCAGCAGTCAGGTCAGGGTAAAAATCTACGAGCAGTACTTC.

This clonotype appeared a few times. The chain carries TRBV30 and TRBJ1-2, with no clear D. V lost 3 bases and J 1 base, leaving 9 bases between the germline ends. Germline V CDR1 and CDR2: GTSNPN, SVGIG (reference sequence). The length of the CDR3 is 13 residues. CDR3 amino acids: CAWRPAVNYGYTF. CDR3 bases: TGTGCCTGGAGACCTGCCGTTAACTATGGCTACACCTTC.

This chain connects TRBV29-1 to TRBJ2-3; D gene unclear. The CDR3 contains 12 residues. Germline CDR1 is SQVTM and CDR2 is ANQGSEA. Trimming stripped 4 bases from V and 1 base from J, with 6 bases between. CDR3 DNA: TGCAGCGTTGGTCCAGGCACAGATACGCAGTATTTT. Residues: CSVGPGTDTQYF.

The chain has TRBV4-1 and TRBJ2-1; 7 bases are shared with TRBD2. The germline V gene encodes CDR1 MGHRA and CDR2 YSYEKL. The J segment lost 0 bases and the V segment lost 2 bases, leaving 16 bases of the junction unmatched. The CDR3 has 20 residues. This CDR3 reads CASSQTAPWEGTVSYNEQFF. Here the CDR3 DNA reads TGCGCCAGCAGCCAAACAGCGCCCTGGGAGGGAACGGTCTCCTACAATGAGCAGTTCTTC.

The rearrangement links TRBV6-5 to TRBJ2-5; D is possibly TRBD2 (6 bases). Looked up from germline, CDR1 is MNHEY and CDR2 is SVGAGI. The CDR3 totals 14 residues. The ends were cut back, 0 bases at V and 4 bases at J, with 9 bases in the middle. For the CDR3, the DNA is TGTGCCAGCAGTTACTCGGGGGGTGTAGAGACCCAGTACTTC. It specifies CASSYSGGVETQYF.

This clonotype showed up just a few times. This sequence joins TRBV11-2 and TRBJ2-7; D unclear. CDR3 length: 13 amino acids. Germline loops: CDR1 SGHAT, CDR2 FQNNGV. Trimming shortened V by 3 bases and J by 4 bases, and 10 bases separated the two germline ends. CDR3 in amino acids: CASSFDTDYEQYF. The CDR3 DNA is TGTGCCAGCAGCTTTGACACCGATTACGAGCAGTACTTC. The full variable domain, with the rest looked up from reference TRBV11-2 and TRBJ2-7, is EAGVAQSPRYKIIEKRQSVAFWCNPISGHATLYWYQQILGQGPKLLIQFQNNGVVDDSQLPKDRFSAERLKGVDSTLKIQPAKLEDSAVYLCASSFDTDYEQYFGPGTRLTVT.

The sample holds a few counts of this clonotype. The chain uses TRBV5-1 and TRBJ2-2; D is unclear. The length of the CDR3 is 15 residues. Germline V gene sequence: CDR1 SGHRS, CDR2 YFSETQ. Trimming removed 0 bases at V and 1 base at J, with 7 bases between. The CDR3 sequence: CASSLEGVNTGELFF. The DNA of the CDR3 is TGCGCCAGCAGCTTGGAGGGCGTGAACACCGGGGAGCTGTTTTTT.

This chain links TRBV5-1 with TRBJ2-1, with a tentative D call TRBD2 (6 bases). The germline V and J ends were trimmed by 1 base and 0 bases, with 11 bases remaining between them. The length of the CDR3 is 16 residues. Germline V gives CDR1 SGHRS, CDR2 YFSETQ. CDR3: CASSLPFGSSYNEQFF. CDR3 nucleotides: TGCGCCAGCAGCTTGCCTTTCGGGAGCTCCTACAATGAGCAGTTCTTC.

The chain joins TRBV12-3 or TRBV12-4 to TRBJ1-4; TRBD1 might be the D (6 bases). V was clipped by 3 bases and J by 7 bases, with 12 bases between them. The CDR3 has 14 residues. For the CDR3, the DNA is TGTGCCAGCAGTTTGCGACAGGCTGGTGAAAAACTGTTTTTT. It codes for CASSLRQAGEKLFF.

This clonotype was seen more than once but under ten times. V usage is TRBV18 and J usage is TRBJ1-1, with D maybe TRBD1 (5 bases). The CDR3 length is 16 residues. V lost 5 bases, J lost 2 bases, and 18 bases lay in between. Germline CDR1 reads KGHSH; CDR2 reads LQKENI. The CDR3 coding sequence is TGTGCCAGCTCAACATTACATTTCGGGGCCAACACTGAAGCTTTCTTT. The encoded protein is CASSTLHFGANTEAFF.

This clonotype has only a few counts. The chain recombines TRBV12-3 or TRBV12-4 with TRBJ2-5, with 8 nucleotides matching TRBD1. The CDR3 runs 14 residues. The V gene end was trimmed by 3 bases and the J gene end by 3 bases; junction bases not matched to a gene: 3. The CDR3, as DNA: TGTGCCAGCAGTTTTCGGACAGGGAAAGAGACCCAGTACTTC. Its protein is CASSFRTGKETQYF.

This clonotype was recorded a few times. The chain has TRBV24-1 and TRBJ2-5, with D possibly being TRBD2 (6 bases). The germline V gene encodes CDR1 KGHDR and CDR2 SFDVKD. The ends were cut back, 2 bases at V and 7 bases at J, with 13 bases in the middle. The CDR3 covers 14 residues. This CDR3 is CATSDWTVEGTQYF. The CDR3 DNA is TGTGCCACCAGTGATTGGACGGTGGAGGGGACCCAGTACTTC.

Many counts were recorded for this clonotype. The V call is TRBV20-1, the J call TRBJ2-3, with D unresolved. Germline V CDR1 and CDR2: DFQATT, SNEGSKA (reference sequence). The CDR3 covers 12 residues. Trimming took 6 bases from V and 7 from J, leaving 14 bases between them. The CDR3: CSARWSTYTQYF. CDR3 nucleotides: TGCAGTGCCAGATGGTCCACCTATACGCAGTATTTT.

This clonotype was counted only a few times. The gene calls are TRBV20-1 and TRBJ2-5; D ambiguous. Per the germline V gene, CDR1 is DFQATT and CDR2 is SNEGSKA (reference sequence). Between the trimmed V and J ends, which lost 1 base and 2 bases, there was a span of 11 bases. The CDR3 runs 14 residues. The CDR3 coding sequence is TGCAGTGCTAGAGCTCGGACGGTTCAAGAGACCCAGTACTTC. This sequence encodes CSARARTVQETQYF.

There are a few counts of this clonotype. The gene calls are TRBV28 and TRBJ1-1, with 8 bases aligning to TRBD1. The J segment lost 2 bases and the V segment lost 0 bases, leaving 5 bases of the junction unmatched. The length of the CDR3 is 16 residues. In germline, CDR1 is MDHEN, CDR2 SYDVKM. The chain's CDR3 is CASSLCLTGENTEAFF. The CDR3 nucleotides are TGTGCCAGCAGTTTATGCCTGACAGGGGAAAACACTGAAGCTTTCTTT.

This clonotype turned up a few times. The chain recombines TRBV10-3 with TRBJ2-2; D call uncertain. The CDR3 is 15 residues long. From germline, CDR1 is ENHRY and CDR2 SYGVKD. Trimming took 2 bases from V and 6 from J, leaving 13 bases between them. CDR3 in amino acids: CAISEVVTGAGELFF. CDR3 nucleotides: TGTGCCATCAGTGAGGTCGTAACCGGTGCCGGGGAGCTGTTTTTT.

CDR3 sequence reads: CASSGPRQGYSPLHF. For the CDR3, the DNA is TGTGCCAGCAGTGGCCCTCGACAGGGTTACTCACCCCTCCACTTT. The chain has TRBV25-1 and TRBJ1-6, with 7 bases matching TRBD1. This CDR3 has 15 amino acids. Germline-derived CDR1 and CDR2 are MGHDK and SYGVNS. J gave up 10 bases and V 4 bases, and 10 bases lay outside the gene matches.

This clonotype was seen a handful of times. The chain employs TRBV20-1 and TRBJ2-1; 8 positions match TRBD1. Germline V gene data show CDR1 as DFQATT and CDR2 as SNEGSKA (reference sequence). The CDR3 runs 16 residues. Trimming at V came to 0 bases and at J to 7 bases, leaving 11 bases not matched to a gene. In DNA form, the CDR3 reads TGCAGTGCTAGAGATGTCGGACAGGGAGGTCGGAATGAGCAGTTCTTC. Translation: CSARDVGQGGRNEQFF.

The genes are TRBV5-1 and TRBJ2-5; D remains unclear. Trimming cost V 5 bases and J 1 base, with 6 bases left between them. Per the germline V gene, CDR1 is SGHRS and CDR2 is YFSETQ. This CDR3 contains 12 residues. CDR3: CASRRAQETQYF. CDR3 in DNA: TGCGCCAGCAGAAGGGCCCAAGAGACCCAGTACTTC.

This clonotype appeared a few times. The CDR3 sequence is CASSLPEGRGKETQYF. In DNA form, the CDR3 reads TGTGCCAGCAGTTTACCTGAGGGCAGGGGGAAAGAGACCCAGTACTTC. The chain carries TRBV12-3 or TRBV12-4 and TRBJ2-5; 7 bases match TRBD1. The CDR3 covers 16 residues. V lost 2 bases, J lost 3 bases, and 9 bases stayed unmatched.

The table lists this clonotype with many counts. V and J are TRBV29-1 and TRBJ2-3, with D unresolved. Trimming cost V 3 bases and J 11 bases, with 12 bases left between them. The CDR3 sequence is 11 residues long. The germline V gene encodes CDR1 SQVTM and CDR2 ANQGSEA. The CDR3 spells CSVDPTQRQYF. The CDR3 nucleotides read TGCAGCGTTGACCCGACCCAGCGGCAGTATTTT.

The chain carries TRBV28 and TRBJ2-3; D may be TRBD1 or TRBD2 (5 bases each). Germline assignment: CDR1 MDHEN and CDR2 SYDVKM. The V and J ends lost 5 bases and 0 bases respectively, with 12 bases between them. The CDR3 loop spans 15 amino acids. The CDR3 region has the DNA TGTGCCAGCAGTGCGACGGGACGGAGCACAGATACGCAGTATTTT. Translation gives CASSATGRSTDTQYF.

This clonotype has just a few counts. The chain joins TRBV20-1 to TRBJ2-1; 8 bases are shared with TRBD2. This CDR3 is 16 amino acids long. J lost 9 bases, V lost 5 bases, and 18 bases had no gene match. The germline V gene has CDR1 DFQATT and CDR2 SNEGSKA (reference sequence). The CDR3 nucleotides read TGCAGTGCTCACCAGCGGCGGGAGGCCCGGGCGCGTGAGCAGTTCTTC. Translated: CSAHQRREARAREQFF.

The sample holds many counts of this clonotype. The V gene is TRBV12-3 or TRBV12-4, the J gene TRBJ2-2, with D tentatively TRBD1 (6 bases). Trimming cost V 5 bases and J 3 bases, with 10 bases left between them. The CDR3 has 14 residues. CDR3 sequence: CASSAGAYTGELFF. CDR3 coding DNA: TGTGCCAGCAGTGCAGGGGCCTACACCGGGGAGCTGTTTTTT.

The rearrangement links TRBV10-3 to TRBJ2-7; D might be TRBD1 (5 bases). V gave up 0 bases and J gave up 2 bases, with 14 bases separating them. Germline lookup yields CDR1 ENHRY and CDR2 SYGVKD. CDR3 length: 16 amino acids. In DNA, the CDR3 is TGTGCCATCAGTGAGTCAGGCAGGGCGATAACCTACGAGCAGTACTTC. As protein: CAISESGRAITYEQYF.

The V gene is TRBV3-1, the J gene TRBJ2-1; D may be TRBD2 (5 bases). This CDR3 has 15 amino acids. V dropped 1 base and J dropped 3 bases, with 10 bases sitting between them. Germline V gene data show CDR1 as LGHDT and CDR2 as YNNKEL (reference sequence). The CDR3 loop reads CASSQVVGSYNEQFF. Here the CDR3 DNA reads TGTGCCAGCAGCCAAGTGGTAGGGAGCTACAATGAGCAGTTCTTC.

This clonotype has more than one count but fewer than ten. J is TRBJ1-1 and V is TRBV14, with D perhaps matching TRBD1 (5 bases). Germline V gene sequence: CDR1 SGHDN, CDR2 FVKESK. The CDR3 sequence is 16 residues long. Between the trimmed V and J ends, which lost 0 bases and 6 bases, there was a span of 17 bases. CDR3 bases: TGTGCCAGCAGCCAAGATCTAAGATCCCGGGGCCCTGAAGCTTTCTTT. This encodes CASSQDLRSRGPEAFF.

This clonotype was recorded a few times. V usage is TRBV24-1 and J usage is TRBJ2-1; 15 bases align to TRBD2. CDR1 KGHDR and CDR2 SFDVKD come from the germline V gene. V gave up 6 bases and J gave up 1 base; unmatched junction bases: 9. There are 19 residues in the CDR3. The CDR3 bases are TGTGCCACCAGTAGCCTTCAGGGACTAGCGGGGGGATCCTACAATGAGCAGTTCTTC. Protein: CATSSLQGLAGGSYNEQFF.

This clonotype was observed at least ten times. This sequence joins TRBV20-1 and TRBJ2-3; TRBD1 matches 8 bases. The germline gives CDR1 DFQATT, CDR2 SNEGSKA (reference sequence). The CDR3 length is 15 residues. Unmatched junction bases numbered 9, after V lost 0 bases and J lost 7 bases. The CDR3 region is CSARDHRGTQNTQYF. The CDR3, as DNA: TGCAGTGCTAGAGATCACAGGGGGACACAAAATACGCAGTATTTT.

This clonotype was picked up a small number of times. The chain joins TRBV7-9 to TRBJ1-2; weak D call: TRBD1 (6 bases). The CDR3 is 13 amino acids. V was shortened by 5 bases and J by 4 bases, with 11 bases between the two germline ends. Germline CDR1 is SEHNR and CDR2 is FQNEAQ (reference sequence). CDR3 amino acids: CASSTGTPYGYTF. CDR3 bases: TGTGCCAGCAGCACCGGGACACCCTATGGCTACACCTTC.